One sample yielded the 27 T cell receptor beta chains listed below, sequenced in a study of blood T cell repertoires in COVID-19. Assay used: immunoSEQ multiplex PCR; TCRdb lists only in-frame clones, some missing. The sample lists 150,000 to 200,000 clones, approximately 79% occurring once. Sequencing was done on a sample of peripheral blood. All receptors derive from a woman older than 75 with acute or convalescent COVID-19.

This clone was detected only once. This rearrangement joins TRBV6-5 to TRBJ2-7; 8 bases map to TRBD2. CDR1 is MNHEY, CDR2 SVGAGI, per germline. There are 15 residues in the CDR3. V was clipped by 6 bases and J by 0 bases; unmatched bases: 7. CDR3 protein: CASSPGGGGSYEQYF. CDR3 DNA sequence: TGTGCCAGCAGCCCGGGGGGGGGCGGCTCCTACGAGCAGTACTTC.

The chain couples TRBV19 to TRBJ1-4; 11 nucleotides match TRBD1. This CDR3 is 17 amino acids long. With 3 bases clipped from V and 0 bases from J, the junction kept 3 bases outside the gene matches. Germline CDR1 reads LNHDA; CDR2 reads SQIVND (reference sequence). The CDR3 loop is CASSIRDRGSTNEKLFF. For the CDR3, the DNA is TGTGCCAGTAGTATTCGGGACAGGGGGTCAACTAATGAAAAACTGTTTTTT. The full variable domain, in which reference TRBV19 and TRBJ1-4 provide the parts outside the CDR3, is DGGITQSPKYLFRKEGQNVTLSCEQNLNHDAMYWYRQDPGQGLRLIYYSQIVNDFQKGDIAEGYSVSREKKESFPLTVTSAQKNPTAFYLCASSIRDRGSTNEKLFFGSGTQLSVL.

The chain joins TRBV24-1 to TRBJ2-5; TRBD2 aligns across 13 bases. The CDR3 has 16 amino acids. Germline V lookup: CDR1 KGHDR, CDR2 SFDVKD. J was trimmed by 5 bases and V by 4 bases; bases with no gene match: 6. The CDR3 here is CATSDWTSGRGETQYF. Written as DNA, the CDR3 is TGTGCCACCAGTGACTGGACTAGCGGGAGAGGTGAGACCCAGTACTTC.

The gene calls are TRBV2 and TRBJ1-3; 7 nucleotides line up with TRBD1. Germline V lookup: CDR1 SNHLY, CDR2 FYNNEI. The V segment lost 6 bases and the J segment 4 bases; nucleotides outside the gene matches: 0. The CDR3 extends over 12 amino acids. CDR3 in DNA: TGTGCCAGCAGGGACAGGGGAAACACCATATATTTT. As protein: CASRDRGNTIYF.

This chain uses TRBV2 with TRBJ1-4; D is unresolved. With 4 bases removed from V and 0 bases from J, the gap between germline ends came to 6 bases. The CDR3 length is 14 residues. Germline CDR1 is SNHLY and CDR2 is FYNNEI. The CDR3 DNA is TGTGCCAGCAGTGCGCGGACAACTAATGAAAAACTGTTTTTT. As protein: CASSARTTNEKLFF.

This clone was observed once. CDR3 bases: TGTGCCAGCAGCCCCGATAGCGGGAGTATCGTAAATGAGCAGTTCTTC. The encoded protein is CASSPDSGSIVNEQFF. This chain connects TRBV7-9 to TRBJ2-1; 9 bases fit TRBD2. Unmatched junction bases numbered 12, after V lost 5 bases and J lost 7 bases. The CDR3 is 16 amino acids. Germline CDR1 SEHNR, CDR2 FQNEAQ (reference sequence).

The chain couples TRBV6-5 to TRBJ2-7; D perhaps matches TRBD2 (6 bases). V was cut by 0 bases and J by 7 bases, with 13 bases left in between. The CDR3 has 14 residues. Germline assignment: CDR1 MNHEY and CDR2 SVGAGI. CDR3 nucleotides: TGTGCCAGCAGTTACTCGGGGGACTTCTCAGAGCAGTACTTC. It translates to CASSYSGDFSEQYF.

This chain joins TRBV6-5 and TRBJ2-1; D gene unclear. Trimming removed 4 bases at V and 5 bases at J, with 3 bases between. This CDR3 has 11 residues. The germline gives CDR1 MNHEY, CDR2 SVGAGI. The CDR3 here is CASSLNNEQFF. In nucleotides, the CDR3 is TGTGCCAGCAGTTTAAACAATGAGCAGTTCTTC.

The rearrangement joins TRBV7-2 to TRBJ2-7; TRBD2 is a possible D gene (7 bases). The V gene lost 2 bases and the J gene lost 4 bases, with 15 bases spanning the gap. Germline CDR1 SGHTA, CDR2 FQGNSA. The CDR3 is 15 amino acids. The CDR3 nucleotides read TGTGCCAGCAGCTTAATAGGGGGGGTTTTTTACGAGCAGTACTTC. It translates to CASSLIGGVFYEQYF. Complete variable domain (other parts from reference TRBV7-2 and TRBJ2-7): GAGVSQSPSNKVTEKGKDVELRCDPISGHTALYWYRQSLGQGLEFLIYFQGNSAPDKSGLPSDRFSAERTGGSVSTLTIQRTQQEDSAVYLCASSLIGGVFYEQYFGPGTRLTVT.

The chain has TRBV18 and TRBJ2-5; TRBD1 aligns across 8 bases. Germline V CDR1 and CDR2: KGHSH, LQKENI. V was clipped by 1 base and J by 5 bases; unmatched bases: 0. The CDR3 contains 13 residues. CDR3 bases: TGTGCCAGCTCACCACGACAGGGGGAGACCCAGTACTTC. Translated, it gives CASSPRQGETQYF. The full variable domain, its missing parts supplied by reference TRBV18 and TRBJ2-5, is NAGVMQNPRHLVRRRGQEARLRCSPMKGHSHVYWYRQLPEEGLKFMVYLQKENIIDESGMPKERFSAEFPKEGPSILRIQQVVRGDSAAYFCASSPRQGETQYFGPGTRLLVL.

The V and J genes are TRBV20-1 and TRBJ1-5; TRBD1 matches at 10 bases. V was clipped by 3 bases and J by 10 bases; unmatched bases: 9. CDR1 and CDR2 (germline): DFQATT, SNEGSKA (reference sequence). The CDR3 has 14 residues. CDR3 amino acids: CSASPDRGTGPQHF. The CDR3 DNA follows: TGCAGTGCTAGTCCGGACAGGGGGACGGGACCCCAGCATTTT.

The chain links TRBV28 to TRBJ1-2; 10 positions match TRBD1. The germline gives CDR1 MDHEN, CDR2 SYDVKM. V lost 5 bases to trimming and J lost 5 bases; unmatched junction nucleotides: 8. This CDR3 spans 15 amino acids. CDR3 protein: CASSGFDRGQYGYTF. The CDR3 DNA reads TGTGCCAGCAGTGGATTCGACAGGGGGCAGTATGGCTACACCTTC.

The CDR3 here is CSVELGQGETQYF. CDR3 bases: TGCAGCGTTGAACTCGGACAGGGGGAGACCCAGTACTTC. The rearrangement links TRBV29-1 to TRBJ2-5, with 9 bases matching TRBD1. The CDR3 totals 13 residues. V was clipped by 2 bases and J by 5 bases; unmatched bases: 3. Germline V gene sequence: CDR1 SQVTM, CDR2 ANQGSEA.

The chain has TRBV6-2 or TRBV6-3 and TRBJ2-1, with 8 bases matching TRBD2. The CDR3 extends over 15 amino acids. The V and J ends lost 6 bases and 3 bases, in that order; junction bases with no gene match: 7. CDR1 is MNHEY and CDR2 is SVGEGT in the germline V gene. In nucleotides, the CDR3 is TGTGCCAGCAGCAAATTAAGCGGGAGCTACAATGAGCAGTTCTTC. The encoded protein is CASSKLSGSYNEQFF.

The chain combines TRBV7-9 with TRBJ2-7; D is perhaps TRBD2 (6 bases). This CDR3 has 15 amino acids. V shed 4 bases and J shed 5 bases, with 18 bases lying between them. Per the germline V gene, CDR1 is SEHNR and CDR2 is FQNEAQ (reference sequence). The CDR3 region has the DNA TGTGCCAGCAGCTCCCTCGTCGGAGGGCTTGACGAGCAGTACTTC. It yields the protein CASSSLVGGLDEQYF.

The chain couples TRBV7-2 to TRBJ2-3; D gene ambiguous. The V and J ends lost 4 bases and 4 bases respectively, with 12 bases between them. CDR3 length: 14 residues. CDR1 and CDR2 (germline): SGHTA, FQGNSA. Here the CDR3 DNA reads TGTGCCAGCAGCTCCCGAGCAGGCTCAGATACGCAGTATTTT. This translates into CASSSRAGSDTQYF.

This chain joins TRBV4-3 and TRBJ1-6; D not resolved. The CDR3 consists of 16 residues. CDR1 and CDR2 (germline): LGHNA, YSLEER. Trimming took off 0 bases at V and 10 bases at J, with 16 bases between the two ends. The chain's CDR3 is CASSQDWNSKWSPLHF. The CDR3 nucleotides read TGCGCCAGCAGCCAAGATTGGAACAGCAAGTGGTCACCCCTCCACTTT.

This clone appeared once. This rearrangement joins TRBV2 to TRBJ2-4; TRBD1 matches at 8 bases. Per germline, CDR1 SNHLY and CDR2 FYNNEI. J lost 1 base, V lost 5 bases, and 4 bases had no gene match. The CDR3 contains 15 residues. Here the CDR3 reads CASSLRGQAKNIQYF. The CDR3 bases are TGTGCCAGCAGTCTCAGGGGGCAGGCCAAAAACATTCAGTACTTC.

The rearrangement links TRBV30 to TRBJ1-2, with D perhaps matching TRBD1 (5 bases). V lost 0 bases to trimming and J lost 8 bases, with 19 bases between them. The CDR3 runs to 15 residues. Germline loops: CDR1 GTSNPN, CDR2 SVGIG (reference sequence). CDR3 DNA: TGTGCCTGGAGTGTACAGAGGGAGGGGCCGCGAGGCTACACCTTC. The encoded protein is CAWSVQREGPRGYTF.

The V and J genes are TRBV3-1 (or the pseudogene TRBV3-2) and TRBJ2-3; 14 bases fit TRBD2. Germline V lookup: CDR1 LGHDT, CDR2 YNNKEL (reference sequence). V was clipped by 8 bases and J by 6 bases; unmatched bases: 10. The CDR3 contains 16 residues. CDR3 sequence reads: CASAYGTSGRYDTQYF. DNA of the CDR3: TGTGCCAGCGCCTACGGGACTAGCGGGAGATATGATACGCAGTATTTT.

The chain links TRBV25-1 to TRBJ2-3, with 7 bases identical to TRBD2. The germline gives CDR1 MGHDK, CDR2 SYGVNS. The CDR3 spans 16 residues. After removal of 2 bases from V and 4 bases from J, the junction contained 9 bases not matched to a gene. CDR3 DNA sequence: TGTGCCAGCAGTGAAAAAGGCGGGAGAAGTCCAGATACGCAGTATTTT. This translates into CASSEKGGRSPDTQYF.

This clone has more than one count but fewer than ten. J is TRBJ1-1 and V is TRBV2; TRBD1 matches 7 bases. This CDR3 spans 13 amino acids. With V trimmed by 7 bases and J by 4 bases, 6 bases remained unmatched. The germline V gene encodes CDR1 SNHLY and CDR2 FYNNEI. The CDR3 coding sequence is TGTGCCAGCAATAGCGACAGGGCCACTGAAGCTTTCTTT. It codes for CASNSDRATEAFF.

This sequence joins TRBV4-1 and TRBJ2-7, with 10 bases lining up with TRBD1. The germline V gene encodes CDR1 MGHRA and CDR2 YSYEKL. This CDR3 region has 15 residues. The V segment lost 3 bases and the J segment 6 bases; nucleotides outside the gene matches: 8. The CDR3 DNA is TGCGCCAGCAGCCACCCCGGGGACAGGGGACGCGAGCAGTACTTC. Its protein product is CASSHPGDRGREQYF.

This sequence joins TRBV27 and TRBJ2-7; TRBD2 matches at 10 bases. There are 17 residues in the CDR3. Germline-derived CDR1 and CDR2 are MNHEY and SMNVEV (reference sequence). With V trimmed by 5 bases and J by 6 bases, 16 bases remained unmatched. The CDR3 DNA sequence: TGTGCCAGCAGTAGGCCCGGGGTAGCGGGAGGCCCCCGCGAGCAGTACTTC. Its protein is CASSRPGVAGGPREQYF.

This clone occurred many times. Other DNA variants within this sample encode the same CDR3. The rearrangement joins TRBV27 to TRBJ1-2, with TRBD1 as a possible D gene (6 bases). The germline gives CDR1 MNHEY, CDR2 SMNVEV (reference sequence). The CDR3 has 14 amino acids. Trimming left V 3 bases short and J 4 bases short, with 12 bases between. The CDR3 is CASSFGQGIYGYTF. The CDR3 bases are TGTGCCAGCAGTTTTGGTCAGGGGATCTATGGCTACACCTTC.

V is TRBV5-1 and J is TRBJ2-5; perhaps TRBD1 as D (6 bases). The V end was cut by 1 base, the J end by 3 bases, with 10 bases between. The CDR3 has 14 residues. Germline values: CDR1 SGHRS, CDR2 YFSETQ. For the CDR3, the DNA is TGCGCCAGCAGCTTGTGGGCAGGGGAAGAGACCCAGTACTTC. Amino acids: CASSLWAGEETQYF.

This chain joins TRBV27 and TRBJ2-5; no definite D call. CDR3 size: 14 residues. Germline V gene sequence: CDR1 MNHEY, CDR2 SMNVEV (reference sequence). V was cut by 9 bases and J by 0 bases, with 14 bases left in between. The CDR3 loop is CASRRSSYQETQYF. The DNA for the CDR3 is TGTGCCAGTCGGCGGTCCTCGTACCAAGAGACCCAGTACTTC.